This T cell receptor beta chain is drawn from a study of CD8+CD57+ T cells in acquired aplastic anemia. On the study more broadly: Average DNA yield from sorted CD4+ and CD8+ cells was approximately 3 ug. Notes on the study in general: Comparison of patients with controls identified about 30 shared CD8+ CDR3 sequences.

Patients chosen for sequencing had shown CD8+CD57+ cell expansion by flow cytometry. Severe acquired aplastic anemia affected all patients. The V gene's germline CDR1 is LNHNV and CDR2 YYDKDF (reference sequence). Trimming removed 4 bases at V and 8 bases at J, with 12 bases between. The CDR3 length is 14 residues. Template material for TCR beta VDJ and CDR3 profiling consisted of genomic DNA. TCRdb used MiXCR to reprocess the reads, holding one entry per CDR3 protein. This sample has just over 450,000 distinct CDR3 sequences, with roughly a third found just once. This clonotype showed up just a few times. Its antigen is still unknown.

This receptor was identified in a human donor with aplastic anemia. Sequencing input: sorted CD4+, CD8+, or CD8+CD57+ T cells (not recorded which) from PBMCs. This sequence joins TRBV15 and TRBJ1-6, with D maybe TRBD1 (5 bases). The CDR3 loop is CATSTGGYDSPLHF. In DNA form, the CDR3 reads TGTGCCACCAGCACCGGGGGTTACGATTCACCCCTCCACTTT.